One sample yielded the 23 T cell receptor beta chains listed below, sequenced in a study of blood T cell repertoires in COVID-19. TCRdb keeps only in-frame clones here, not all; method: immunoSEQ multiplex PCR. The table records 300,000 or so clones, about 82% of them present only once. Sequencing used peripheral blood. The receptors come from a woman between 45 and 60 years old with acute or convalescent COVID-19.

The chain recombines TRBV18 with TRBJ2-7, with D possibly being TRBD2 (5 bases). This CDR3 has 16 amino acids. Trimming removed 0 bases from V and 0 bases from J, with 12 bases in between. Germline V CDR1 and CDR2: KGHSH, LQKENI. The CDR3 bases are TGTGCCAGCTCACCACCTAATCGGGGTATCTCCTACGAGCAGTACTTC. It codes for CASSPPNRGISYEQYF.

The chain joins TRBV7-8 to TRBJ1-6, with D perhaps matching TRBD1 (6 bases). The CDR3 spans 15 residues. Germline CDR1 reads SGHVS; CDR2 reads FQNEAQ. The V end lost 5 bases, the J end lost 7 bases, and 15 bases lay between the germline ends. This CDR3 is CASSLGWGLNSPLHF. CDR3 nucleotides: TGTGCCAGCAGCCTGGGCTGGGGGCTAAATTCACCCCTCCACTTT.

The rearrangement joins TRBV6-2 or TRBV6-3 to TRBJ2-1; 9 nucleotides align to TRBD2. This CDR3 is built from 17 residues. Looked up from germline, CDR1 is MNHEY and CDR2 is SVGEGT. V gave up 5 bases and J gave up 1 base; unmatched junction bases: 9. The CDR3 reads CASSRGGLAGSYNEQFF. As DNA, the CDR3 is TGTGCCAGCAGTAGGGGGGGGCTAGCGGGATCCTACAATGAGCAGTTCTTC.

The chain couples TRBV24-1 to TRBJ2-5; maybe TRBD2 (6 bases). This CDR3 has 17 residues. Germline values: CDR1 KGHDR, CDR2 SFDVKD. Trimming removed 0 bases at V and 2 bases at J, with 15 bases between. CDR3 sequence (DNA): TGTGCCACCAGTGATTTGGGGCTAGCGAAAGGACAAGAGACCCAGTACTTC. This codes for CATSDLGLAKGQETQYF.

The chain uses TRBV7-8 and TRBJ2-2, with TRBD2 matching 9 bases. Trimming cost V 5 bases and J 0 bases; bases outside gene matches: 4. Germline values: CDR1 SGHVS, CDR2 FQNEAQ. The CDR3 extends over 16 amino acids. In DNA, the CDR3 is TGTGCCAGCAGCAATTTAGCGGGAGCGAACACCGGGGAGCTGTTTTTT. This gives the protein CASSNLAGANTGELFF.

V is TRBV6-2 or TRBV6-3 and J is TRBJ2-7; a weak D match, TRBD1 (6 bases). Germline CDR1 reads MNHEY; CDR2 reads SVGEGT. The length of the CDR3 is 13 residues. Trimming pared 2 bases from V and 11 bases from J, leaving 16 bases between. CDR3 region: CASSYAKVPGEYF. The CDR3, as DNA: TGTGCCAGCAGTTACGCCAAAGTCCCAGGGGAGTACTTC.

This sequence joins TRBV19 and TRBJ1-2; 7 bases are shared with TRBD1. The CDR3 consists of 12 residues. V gave up 10 bases and J gave up 4 bases; unmatched junction bases: 6. The germline V gene encodes CDR1 LNHDA and CDR2 SQIVND (reference sequence). The CDR3 coding sequence is TGTGCCATTACGGACAGGCTCTATGGCTACACCTTC. Its translation is CAITDRLYGYTF.

The V and J genes are TRBV24-1 and TRBJ2-6, with D maybe TRBD1 (6 bases). The CDR3 covers 17 residues. V shed 9 bases and J shed 0 bases, with 17 bases lying between them. Germline CDR1 is KGHDR and CDR2 is SFDVKD. CDR3 in DNA: TGTGCCACCCAACCTACAGGGCTAAGCTCTGGGGCCAACGTCCTGACTTTC. This translates into CATQPTGLSSGANVLTF.

This chain joins TRBV27 and TRBJ2-3; 9 nucleotides align to TRBD2. This CDR3 has 18 amino acids. V lost 5 bases, J lost 2 bases, and 14 bases stayed unmatched. Germline values: CDR1 MNHEY, CDR2 SMNVEV (reference sequence). The CDR3 coding sequence is TGTGCCAGCAGTGAGGGCTGGGGACTAGCAGAAAACACAGATACGCAGTATTTT. Translation gives CASSEGWGLAENTDTQYF.

The chain recombines TRBV6-1 with TRBJ2-2; 8 bases are a match to TRBD1. The germline V gene encodes CDR1 MNHNS and CDR2 SASEGT. The CDR3 extends over 15 amino acids. V trimming: 6 bases; J trimming: 4 bases; junction bases outside the gene matches: 7. The CDR3 loop is CASRSPGGGTGELFF. Written as DNA, the CDR3 is TGTGCCAGCAGGTCGCCAGGGGGCGGCACCGGGGAGCTGTTTTTT.

A single count supports this clone. This chain joins TRBV15 and TRBJ1-2, with a possible D match to TRBD1 (6 bases). CDR1 is LNHNV and CDR2 is YYDKDF in the germline V gene (reference sequence). CDR3 size: 14 residues. Trimming removed 3 bases at V and 4 bases at J, with 12 bases between. The CDR3, as DNA: TGTGCCACCAGCAGGGGGGCAGGGAGCTATGGCTACACCTTC. This translates into CATSRGAGSYGYTF.

The genes are TRBV2 and TRBJ1-2; D unresolved. CDR3 size: 12 residues. V was cut by 4 bases and J by 3 bases, with 6 bases left in between. Germline V gene lookup returns CDR1 SNHLY and CDR2 FYNNEI. The CDR3: CASSGHDYGYTF. CDR3 nucleotide sequence: TGTGCCAGCAGTGGGCACGACTATGGCTACACCTTC.

This clone was seen only a few times. The chain recombines TRBV2 with TRBJ2-7; TRBD1 aligns across 9 bases. Germline CDR1 and CDR2: SNHLY and FYNNEI. With 4 bases clipped from V and 5 bases from J, the junction kept 3 bases outside the gene matches. This CDR3 region has 13 residues. The CDR3 DNA reads as TGTGCCAGCAGTGGACAGGGGGATCACGAGCAGTACTTC. Amino acids: CASSGQGDHEQYF.

This rearrangement joins TRBV9 to TRBJ2-1; D call uncertain. V was trimmed by 0 bases and J by 5 bases, leaving 3 bases between them. CDR3 length: 12 amino acids. The germline V gene has CDR1 SGDLS and CDR2 YYNGEE. DNA for the CDR3: TGTGCCAGCAGCGTAGCTGACAATGAGCAGTTCTTC. Amino acids: CASSVADNEQFF.

CDR3 protein: CASSLDSSSYEQYF. The DNA for the CDR3 is TGTGCCAGCAGCTTGGACAGTAGCTCCTACGAGCAGTACTTC. The chain carries TRBV5-6 and TRBJ2-7; no reliable D call. Deletions cut 0 bases from V and 0 bases from J, with 7 bases between. Germline V gives CDR1 SGHDT, CDR2 YYEEEE. The CDR3 is 14 residues long.

CDR3 in amino acids: CAWSLQGAGEKLFF. Written as DNA, the CDR3 is TGTGCCTGGAGTCTCCAGGGGGCCGGTGAAAAACTGTTTTTT. The V and J genes are TRBV30 and TRBJ1-4; 8 nucleotides line up with TRBD1. Unmatched junction bases numbered 6, after V lost 2 bases and J lost 7 bases. Germline V gene data show CDR1 as GTSNPN and CDR2 as SVGIG (reference sequence). CDR3 length equals 14 residues.

The genes are TRBV4-1 and TRBJ2-1; D is unclear. The germline CDR1 and CDR2 sequences are MGHRA and YSYEKL. V dropped 0 bases and J dropped 0 bases, with 9 bases sitting between them. The CDR3 sequence is 16 residues long. CDR3 region: CASSQDYVLSYNEQFF. CDR3 sequence (DNA): TGCGCCAGCAGCCAAGATTATGTCCTCTCCTACAATGAGCAGTTCTTC.

The DNA of the CDR3 is TGTGCCAGCAGTTACTCCTTGCGGAGAACCACAGATACGCAGTATTTT. Translated, it gives CASSYSLRRTTDTQYF. The chain recombines TRBV6-2 or TRBV6-3 with TRBJ2-3; D unresolved. Trimming stripped 0 bases from V and 2 bases from J, with 12 bases between. This CDR3 has 16 amino acids. CDR1 and CDR2 (germline): MNHEY, SVGEGT.

The gene calls are TRBV7-9 and TRBJ1-5, with 8 bases matching TRBD1. CDR1 is SEHNR, CDR2 FQNEAQ, per germline (reference sequence). CDR3 length: 15 residues. The junction had 6 bases not matched to a gene; V was cut back by 6 bases and J by 2 bases. Here the CDR3 DNA reads TGTGCCAGCAGTCAGGGGGCTGGAGGCAATCAGCCCCAGCATTTT. Translating gives CASSQGAGGNQPQHF.

The chain joins TRBV5-8 to TRBJ2-2; D not certain. The CDR3 is 13 residues long. Trimming stripped 4 bases from V and 3 bases from J, with 7 bases between. Germline V lookup: CDR1 SGHTS, CDR2 YDEGEE. The CDR3 DNA is TGTGCCAGCAGCCCCCAATACACCGGGGAGCTGTTTTTT. It specifies CASSPQYTGELFF. Full variable domain (missing parts from reference TRBV5-8 and TRBJ2-2): EAGVTQSPTHLIKTRGQQATLRCSPISGHTSVYWYQQALGLGLQFLLWYDEGEERNRGNFPPRFSGRQFPNYSSELNVNALELEDSALYLCASSPQYTGELFFGEGSRLTVL.

The rearrangement joins TRBV9 to TRBJ2-2; TRBD2 aligns across 11 bases. With V trimmed by 3 bases and J by 5 bases, 12 bases remained unmatched. Germline V CDR1 and CDR2: SGDLS, YYNGEE. This CDR3 is 18 amino acids long. The CDR3 protein is CASSATVLAGARTGELFF. In DNA, the CDR3 is TGTGCCAGCAGCGCGACAGTACTAGCGGGAGCCAGGACCGGGGAGCTGTTTTTT.

This clone was recorded a few times. The V gene is TRBV10-2, the J gene TRBJ1-1, with 7 nucleotides matching TRBD1. There are 15 residues in the CDR3. Germline CDR1 reads WSHSY; CDR2 reads SAAADI. V shed 5 bases and J 1 base; nucleotides not matched to a gene: 7. CDR3 sequence: CASSMEGARNTEAFF. CDR3 in DNA: TGCGCCAGCAGTATGGAGGGGGCTCGGAACACTGAAGCTTTCTTT.

The chain carries TRBV7-9 and TRBJ2-6; no definite D call. The CDR3 is 16 residues long. Germline values: CDR1 SEHNR, CDR2 FQNEAQ (reference sequence). Trimming cost V 3 bases and J 0 bases, with 9 bases left between them. The chain's CDR3 is CASSFPPFSGANVLTF. The CDR3 nucleotides read TGTGCCAGCAGCTTTCCTCCTTTCTCTGGGGCCAACGTCCTGACTTTC.